These T cell receptor beta chains were read from a single sample in a study of T-cell reconstitution after alpha-beta-depleted transplantation in children. TCRdb reprocessed the PCR reads via MiXCR and lists one record per CDR3 protein. The table lists 200,000 to 300,000 distinct CDR3 sequences, about 23% of them singletons. The specimen was PBMCs, collected before TCRalphabeta/CD19-depleted stem cell transplant. The receptor set was obtained from a girl aged 2 to 10 with Fanconi anemia, due to receive a stem cell transplant. Each CDR3 is given with its conserved first and last residue. Fields, in order: J gene, D gene, V gene, clone size, CDR3 protein, CDR3 DNA. The D gene is left open where the match is weak. Part of the rows lack a size; the others show once, few, many or a class for expanded clones.

j_call: TRBJ2-7; d_call: TRBD2; v_call: TRBV7-2; clone_size: NA; cdr3_aa: CASSFASGGFIPYEQYF; cdr3_nt: TGTGCCAGCAGCTTCGCTAGCGGGGGGTTTATCCCCTACGAGCAGTACTTC
j_call: TRBJ1-4; d_call: NA; v_call: TRBV6-6; clone_size: few; cdr3_aa: CASKFGEKLFF; cdr3_nt: TGTGCCAGCAAGTTTGGCGAAAAACTGTTTTTT
j_call: TRBJ1-4; d_call: TRBD1; v_call: TRBV9; clone_size: many; cdr3_aa: CASSAGTGNEKLFF; cdr3_nt: TGTGCCAGCAGCGCCGGGACAGGGAATGAAAAACTGTTTTTT
j_call: TRBJ1-4; d_call: NA; v_call: TRBV20-1; clone_size: NA; cdr3_aa: CSARTEGEKLFF; cdr3_nt: TGCAGTGCTAGGACCGAGGGAGAAAAACTGTTTTTT
j_call: TRBJ2-3; d_call: TRBD2; v_call: TRBV4-2; clone_size: many; cdr3_aa: CASSEREGATDTQYF; cdr3_nt: TGTGCCAGCAGTGAGCGGGAGGGTGCCACAGATACGCAGTATTTT
j_call: TRBJ2-5; d_call: NA; v_call: TRBV29-1; clone_size: NA; cdr3_aa: CSVARGTVRGETQYF; cdr3_nt: TGCAGCGTTGCACGTGGGACAGTGCGGGGAGAGACCCAGTACTTC
j_call: TRBJ2-7; d_call: TRBD1; v_call: TRBV12-3/TRBV12-4; clone_size: many; cdr3_aa: CASSSPRTGSYEQYF; cdr3_nt: TGTGCCAGCAGTTCCCCGAGGACAGGGTCCTACGAGCAGTACTTC
j_call: TRBJ2-2; d_call: NA; v_call: TRBV7-2; clone_size: NA; cdr3_aa: CASSSTTGSPGELFF; cdr3_nt: TGTGCCAGCAGCTCGACTACAGGGAGCCCCGGGGAGCTGTTTTTT
j_call: TRBJ2-7; d_call: TRBD2; v_call: TRBV11-2; clone_size: NA; cdr3_aa: CASSPSRTSRYLGYEQYF; cdr3_nt: TGTGCCAGCAGCCCCTCCCGGACTAGCAGATACCTGGGGTACGAGCAGTACTTC
j_call: TRBJ1-5; d_call: NA; v_call: TRBV20-1; clone_size: many; cdr3_aa: CSASPGALGNQPQHF; cdr3_nt: TGCAGTGCTAGTCCAGGGGCACTAGGCAATCAGCCCCAGCATTTT
j_call: TRBJ1-1; d_call: NA; v_call: TRBV28; clone_size: NA; cdr3_aa: CASTRGAEAFF; cdr3_nt: TGTGCCAGCACGCGGGGGGCTGAAGCTTTCTTT